The rows below give T cell receptor beta chains drawn from one sample of a study of shared clonotypes between healthy human individuals. Only in-frame clones appear in the TCRdb table, and some are missing; sequencing was by immunoSEQ multiplex PCR. The table lists around 2,000,000 clones, approximately 94% of them singletons, with roughly 1% in the top ten. The sample taken for sequencing was naive CD8+ T cells sorted from blood. The receptors were sampled from a man between 18 and 29 years old in good health. Both conserved end residues are part of each CDR3. A D gene is named only where the DNA matches it firmly. The listing skips clone size in some rows; elsewhere it reads once, few, many or a size class.

j_gene	abundance	v_gene	d_gene	CDR3aa	CDR3nt
TRBJ2-7	.	TRBV13	.	CASSPRQATYEQYF	TGTGCCAGCAGCCCGAGACAGGCGACCTACGAGCAGTACTTC
TRBJ2-1	.	TRBV7-9	.	CASSLGRGVAYNEQFF	TGTGCCAGCAGCTTAGGTCGGGGAGTAGCCTACAATGAGCAGTTCTTC
TRBJ2-2	.	TRBV5-6	.	CASSLISGDDTGELFF	TGTGCCAGCAGCTTGATCTCGGGAGACGACACCGGGGAGCTGTTTTTT
TRBJ1-5	.	TRBV5-1	.	CASAHGEYGQPQHF	TGCGCCAGCGCTCACGGGGAGTACGGGCAGCCCCAGCATTTT
TRBJ2-1	.	TRBV11-2	.	CASETMGGNEQFF	TGTGCCTCCGAAACGATGGGGGGCAATGAGCAGTTCTTC
TRBJ1-1	.	TRBV7-8	TRBD1	CASSPYQGANTEAFF	TGTGCCAGCAGCCCTTACCAGGGGGCGAACACTGAAGCTTTCTTT
TRBJ2-3	.	TRBV15	.	CATSREPEARGDTQYF	TGTGCCACCAGCAGAGAGCCCGAGGCCCGCGGGGATACGCAGTATTTT
TRBJ2-4	.	TRBV5-4	TRBD1	CASSLAAGGGNIQYF	TGTGCCAGCAGCTTGGCCGCAGGGGGTGGAAACATTCAGTACTTC
TRBJ2-1	.	TRBV6-1	TRBD2	CASTWTSGMNEQFF	TGTGCCAGCACCTGGACTAGCGGTATGAATGAGCAGTTCTTC
TRBJ2-1	.	TRBV6-6	.	CASSQDYNEQFF	TGTGCCAGCAGTCAAGATTACAATGAGCAGTTCTTC
TRBJ2-1	.	TRBV4-3	.	CASSQGVGYNEQFF	TGCGCCAGCAGCCAAGGAGTTGGGTACAATGAGCAGTTCTTC
TRBJ2-3	.	TRBV27	TRBD2	CASSLGTSGTDTQYF	TGTGCCAGCAGCTTGGGAACTAGCGGGACAGATACGCAGTATTTT
TRBJ2-7	.	TRBV4-2	.	CASSQDPRSGHEQYF	TGTGCCAGCAGCCAAGATCCCCGGAGTGGCCACGAGCAGTACTTC
TRBJ2-7	.	TRBV7-9	TRBD2	CASSPREGEQYF	TGTGCCAGCAGCCCCCGGGAGGGGGAGCAGTACTTC
TRBJ1-4	.	TRBV30	.	CAWSVSGGEKLFF	TGTGCCTGGAGTGTAAGCGGAGGTGAAAAACTGTTTTTT
TRBJ1-2	.	TRBV7-9	TRBD1	CASSLATGGGYGYTF	TGTGCCAGCAGCTTAGCTACAGGGGGCGGCTATGGCTACACCTTC
TRBJ1-5	.	TRBV6-6	TRBD1	CASRPGQGANQPQHF	TGTGCCAGCAGACCGGGACAGGGGGCCAATCAGCCCCAGCATTTT
TRBJ2-5	.	TRBV15	TRBD2	CATSRDWEGSLGETQYF	TGTGCCACCAGCAGAGATTGGGAGGGGAGCCTCGGGGAGACCCAGTACTTC
TRBJ1-6	.	TRBV11-2	.	CASSPLEGVGNSPLHF	TGTGCCAGCTCTCCCCTTGAAGGGGTGGGTAATTCACCCCTCCACTTT
TRBJ2-3	.	TRBV28	.	CASSPLDTQYF	TGTGCCAGCAGTCCGTTAGATACGCAGTATTTT
TRBJ1-1	.	TRBV5-6	.	CASTRAAGMRTDTEAFF	TGTGCCAGCACCCGGGCGGCAGGGATGCGGACGGACACTGAAGCTTTCTTT
TRBJ2-3	.	TRBV13	.	CASSFYSSTDTQYF	TGTGCCAGCAGCTTCTATTCTAGCACAGATACGCAGTATTTT
TRBJ2-7	.	TRBV11-2	.	CASSHYRDHFYEQYF	TGTGCCAGCAGCCACTACAGGGATCACTTCTACGAGCAGTACTTC
TRBJ2-5	.	TRBV9	.	CASMTPWQETQYF	TGTGCCAGCATGACTCCGTGGCAAGAGACCCAGTACTTC
TRBJ2-7	.	TRBV30	.	CAWSVGVAYEQYF	TGTGCCTGGAGTGTAGGAGTCGCCTACGAGCAGTACTTC
TRBJ1-2	.	TRBV7-9	TRBD1	CASSLGQGADGYTF	TGTGCCAGCAGCTTAGGACAGGGGGCTGATGGCTACACCTTC
TRBJ2-1	.	TRBV28	.	CASSLGGFYNEQFF	TGTGCCAGCAGTTTGGGGGGCTTTTACAATGAGCAGTTCTTC
TRBJ1-1	.	TRBV5-4	.	CASSSQGPMNTEAFF	TGTGCCAGCAGCTCACAGGGACCGATGAACACTGAAGCTTTCTTT
TRBJ1-2	.	TRBV7-9	.	CASSLAGPGYGYTF	TGTGCCAGCAGCTTGGCTGGGCCAGGCTATGGCTACACCTTC
TRBJ2-7	.	TRBV21-1	.	CASLRGGREGPEQYF	TGTGCCAGCCTCCGAGGGGGCCGGGAGGGCCCCGAGCAGTACTTC
TRBJ1-5	.	TRBV4-1	.	CASSPTGTPFSNQPQHF	TGCGCCAGCAGCCCCACCGGGACACCATTTAGCAATCAGCCCCAGCATTTT
TRBJ1-5	once	TRBV28	.	CASSPHGGLDSFNQPQHF	TGTGCCAGCAGTCCACATGGGGGGTTAGATAGCTTCAATCAGCCCCAGCATTTT
TRBJ2-2	.	TRBV28	TRBD1	CATRDREGTGELFF	TGTGCCACCCGGGACAGGGAAGGAACCGGGGAGCTGTTTTTT
TRBJ1-1	.	TRBV5-4	.	CASSFRDGFMNTEAFF	TGTGCCAGCAGCTTCCGCGACGGATTCATGAACACTGAAGCTTTCTTT
TRBJ2-5	.	TRBV7-9	TRBD2	CASSLAGTSEQETQYF	TGTGCCAGCAGCTTGGCCGGGACTAGCGAGCAAGAGACCCAGTACTTC
TRBJ2-2	.	TRBV30	.	CAWTVTGNTGELFF	TGTGCCTGGACCGTGACAGGGAACACCGGGGAGCTGTTTTTT
TRBJ2-3	.	TRBV25-1	.	CASSEYRGLWADTQYF	TGTGCCAGCAGTGAATATCGGGGATTATGGGCAGATACGCAGTATTTT
TRBJ2-1	.	TRBV7-8	.	CASSLSLGLPQGEQFF	TGTGCCAGCAGCTTAAGTCTAGGACTCCCCCAGGGTGAGCAGTTCTTC
TRBJ2-3	.	TRBV10-1	.	CASSESEPPSTDTQYF	TGCGCCAGCAGTGAGTCTGAGCCTCCGAGCACAGATACGCAGTATTTT
TRBJ2-3	.	TRBV9	.	CASSASGPDTQYF	TGTGCCAGCAGCGCCTCCGGGCCAGATACGCAGTATTTT
TRBJ2-2	.	TRBV15	.	CATSRDKGLYTGELFF	TGTGCCACCAGCAGAGATAAAGGGCTGTACACCGGGGAGCTGTTTTTT
TRBJ2-5	.	TRBV2	TRBD2	CASSDIGGIGETQYF	TGTGCCAGCAGTGATATCGGGGGGATCGGAGAGACCCAGTACTTC